This TCR beta chain originates from a study of blood T cell repertoires in COVID-19. For the study at large: The study drew acute and convalescent COVID-19 samples from the United States, Italy and Spain.

Clones were read by immunoSEQ multiplex PCR, and TCRdb kept only the in-frame ones, dropping some. Of roughly 400,000 clones in the sample, 70% to 90% are singletons; the top ten hold 1.2% to 1.5%. Self-reported history from a screening survey and questionnaire set each donor's cohort. The CDR3 runs 12 residues. Between the trimmed V and J ends, which lost 7 bases and 0 bases, there was a span of 7 bases. Germline V gene lookup returns CDR1 SQVTM and CDR2 ANQGSEA. The chain has TRBV29-1 and TRBJ1-5; D is unclear. The sequenced material came from PBMCs or T cells enriched from blood (not recorded which). This clonotype was obtained from a woman between 18 and 29 years old who had been exposed to COVID-19. CDR3 sequence (DNA): TGCAGCGACACATATAGCAATCAGCCCCAGCATTTT. Translated: CSDTYSNQPQHF. The full variable domain, its missing parts supplied by reference TRBV29-1 and TRBJ1-5, is SAVISQKPSRDICQRGTSLTIQCQVDSQVTMMFWYRQQPGQSLTLIATANQGSEATYESGFVIDKFPISRPNLTFSTLTVSNMSPEDSSIYLCSDTYSNQPQHFGDGTRLSIL.